The rows below give T cell receptor gamma chains drawn from one sample of a study of Vδ1+ human thymocytes. TCRdb reran clone calling via CATT on the multiplex PCR reads. The sample lists over 25,000 gamma-chain clones; roughly 20% were seen once. Sequencing used Vdelta1+ gamma-delta thymocytes from the thymus. These receptors all stem from a boy less than two years old who had congenital heart surgery. CDR3s include the opening cysteine and the closing phenylalanine or tryptophan. Each record gives: V gene, CDR3 length, J gene, clone size, CDR3 DNA, CDR3 protein. Size is omitted from some rows. Given values are once, few, many or a class for expanded clones.

V: TRGV4; length: 11; J: TRGJ1/TRGJ2; size: NA; DNA: TGTGCCACCTGGGATGAGAATAAGAAACTCTTT; CDR3: CATWDENKKLF
V: TRGV4; length: 13; J: TRGJ1/TRGJ2; size: NA; DNA: TGTGCCACCTGGGATGAAGGGTATTATAAGAAACTCTTT; CDR3: CATWDEGYYKKLF
V: TRGV2; length: 10; J: TRGJ1/TRGJ2; size: few; DNA: TGTGCCACCTGGGACGGCCGTTTACTCTTT; CDR3: CATWDGRLLF
V: TRGV4; length: 11; J: TRGJ1/TRGJ2; size: medium-sized; DNA: TGTGCCACCTGGGATGGGCCGGAGAAACTCTTT; CDR3: CATWDGPEKLF
V: TRGV2; length: 14; J: TRGJ1/TRGJ2; size: NA; DNA: TGTGCCACCTGGGACGGGCCAAGATATTATAAGAAACTCTTT; CDR3: CATWDGPRYYKKLF
V: TRGV8; length: 12; J: TRGJ1/TRGJ2; size: few; DNA: TGTGCCACCTGGGATTTCTCTTCTAAGAAACTCTTT; CDR3: CATWDFSSKKLF
V: TRGV4; length: 11; J: TRGJP2; size: few; DNA: TGTGCCACCTGGGCCGATTGGATCAAGACGTTT; CDR3: CATWADWIKTF
V: TRGV3; length: 14; J: TRGJ1/TRGJ2; size: NA; DNA: TGTGCCACCTGGGACTTAGGCTGGTATTATAAGAAACTCTTT; CDR3: CATWDLGWYYKKLF
V: TRGV9; length: 11; J: TRGJ1/TRGJ2; size: NA; DNA: TGTGCCTTGTGGGAGAACAATAAGAAACTCTTT; CDR3: CALWENNKKLF
V: TRGV2; length: 11; J: TRGJ1/TRGJ2; size: few; DNA: TGTGCCACCTGGGACGGGCTTGTGAAACTCTTT; CDR3: CATWDGLVKLF
V: TRGV9; length: 14; J: TRGJ1/TRGJ2; size: NA; DNA: TGTGCCTTGTGGGAGGTGAAGGTTTATTATAAGAAACTCTTT; CDR3: CALWEVKVYYKKLF
V: TRGV4; length: 15; J: TRGJ1/TRGJ2; size: few; DNA: TGTGCCACCTGGGACGGGCTTACCCCTTATTATAAGAAACTCTTT; CDR3: CATWDGLTPYYKKLF
V: TRGV2; length: 16; J: TRGJ1/TRGJ2; size: NA; DNA: TGTGCCACCTGGGACGGGCAGGCATTTCGTTATTATAAGAAACTCTTT; CDR3: CATWDGQAFRYYKKLF
V: TRGV9; length: 16; J: TRGJP2; size: NA; DNA: TGTGCCTTGTGGGAGGTGAATCCGAGTAGTGATTGGATCAAGACGTTT; CDR3: CALWEVNPSSDWIKTF
V: TRGV4; length: 13; J: TRGJ1/TRGJ2; size: few; DNA: TGTGCCACCTGGGATGGGCGAAACTATAAGAAACTCTTT; CDR3: CATWDGRNYKKLF
V: TRGV8; length: 14; J: TRGJP1; size: NA; DNA: TGTGCCACCTGGGATAGGTCCACTGGTTGGTTCAAGATATTT; CDR3: CATWDRSTGWFKIF
V: TRGV9; length: 14; J: TRGJ1/TRGJ2; size: NA; DNA: TGTGCCTTGTGGGAGGGGTTTCTATGTTATAAGAAACTCTTT; CDR3: CALWEGFLCYKKLF
V: TRGV4; length: 14; J: TRGJ1/TRGJ2; size: once; DNA: TGTGCCACCTGGGATGGGATTTGGTGTTATAAGAAACTCTTT; CDR3: CATWDGIWCYKKLF
V: TRGV9; length: 12; J: TRGJP1; size: NA; DNA: TGTGCCTTGTATGGGCCTGGCGGGTTCAAGATATTT; CDR3: CALYGPGGFKIF
V: TRGV5; length: 13; J: TRGJ1/TRGJ2; size: few; DNA: TGTGCCACCTGGGACAGGCTGAAGTATAAGAAACTCTTT; CDR3: CATWDRLKYKKLF
V: TRGV4; length: 13; J: TRGJ1/TRGJ2; size: NA; DNA: TGTGCCACCTGGGACGGGCTCGCGGATAAGAAACTCTTT; CDR3: CATWDGLADKKLF
V: TRGV3; length: 11; J: TRGJ1/TRGJ2; size: few; DNA: TGTGCCACCTGGGACAGCCAAGAGAAACTCTTT; CDR3: CATWDSQEKLF
V: TRGV5; length: 14; J: TRGJ1/TRGJ2; size: few; DNA: TGTGCCACCTGGGACAGGCAGGTGGCCTATAAGAAACTCTTT; CDR3: CATWDRQVAYKKLF
V: TRGV5; length: 11; J: TRGJ1/TRGJ2; size: NA; DNA: TGTGCCACCTGGGACGGTCGGGTGAAACTCTTT; CDR3: CATWDGRVKLF
V: TRGV5; length: 15; J: TRGJP2; size: few; DNA: TGTGCCACCTGGGACGGAATTAGTAGTGATTGGATCAAGACGTTT; CDR3: CATWDGISSDWIKTF
V: TRGV4; length: 12; J: TRGJ1/TRGJ2; size: NA; DNA: TGTGCCACCTGGGATGGGAGGGATAGGAAACTCTTT; CDR3: CATWDGRDRKLF
V: TRGV9; length: 12; J: TRGJ1/TRGJ2; size: few; DNA: TGTGCCTTGTGGGAGGTCAGGTATAAGAAACTCTTT; CDR3: CALWEVRYKKLF
V: TRGV4; length: 16; J: TRGJP1; size: NA; DNA: TGTGCCACCTGGGATGGGTCTTATACCACTGGTTGGTTCAAGATATTT; CDR3: CATWDGSYTTGWFKIF
V: TRGV9; length: 15; J: TRGJP1; size: NA; DNA: TGTGCCTTGTGGGAGGTGAATACCACTGGTTGGTTCAAGATATTT; CDR3: CALWEVNTTGWFKIF
V: TRGV8; length: 12; J: TRGJ1/TRGJ2; size: few; DNA: TGTGCCACCTGGGATCTATATTATAAGAAACTCTTT; CDR3: CATWDLYYKKLF
V: TRGV9; length: 13; J: TRGJ1/TRGJ2; size: few; DNA: TGTGCCTTGTGGGAGACCTGCGGGATTAAGAAACTCTTT; CDR3: CALWETCGIKKLF
V: TRGV4; length: 13; J: TRGJ1/TRGJ2; size: few; DNA: TGTGCCACCTGGGATCTCGGTTATTATAAGAAACTCTTT; CDR3: CATWDLGYYKKLF
V: TRGV4; length: 13; J: TRGJ1/TRGJ2; size: few; DNA: TGTGCCACCTGGGATGTTTTGGGAGTTCGGAAACTCTTT; CDR3: CATWDVLGVRKLF
V: TRGV2; length: 18; J: TRGJP2; size: NA; DNA: TGTGCCACCTGGGACGGACCTCGGTCCACTCGTAGTGATTGGATCAAGACGTTT; CDR3: CATWDGPRSTRSDWIKTF